This entry describes one T cell receptor (beta chain). The sample is drawn from a study of cytomegalovirus exposure and HLA in healthy donors. The CDR3 loop spans 15 amino acids. The V and J ends lost 5 bases and 0 bases respectively, with 13 bases between them. CDR1 is MDHEN and CDR2 is SYDVKM in the germline V gene. PCR amplification relied on 60 Vbeta primers (plus 13 Jbeta primers). Profiling relied on immunoSEQ multiplex PCR, and the TCRdb table lists in-frame clones only, not all of them. The sample spans 100,000 to 150,000 clones; the ten largest clones claim around 2.2%. The origin of this receptor is a man in his forties in good health and CMV-seronegative. Sequenced: PBMCs. V is TRBV28 and J is TRBJ1-1; D possibly corresponds to TRBD1 (6 bases). The CDR3 is CASSPTGFMNTEAFF. CDR3 DNA sequence: TGTGCCAGCAGTCCGACAGGTTTTATGAACACTGAAGCTTTCTTT.